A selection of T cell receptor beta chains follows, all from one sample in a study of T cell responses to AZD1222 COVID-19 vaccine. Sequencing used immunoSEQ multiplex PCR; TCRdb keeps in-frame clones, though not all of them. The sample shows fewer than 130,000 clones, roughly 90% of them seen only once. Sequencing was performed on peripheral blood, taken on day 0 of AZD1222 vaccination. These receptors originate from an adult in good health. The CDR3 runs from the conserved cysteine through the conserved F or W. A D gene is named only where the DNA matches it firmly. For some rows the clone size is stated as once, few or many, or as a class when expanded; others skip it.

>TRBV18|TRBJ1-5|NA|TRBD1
TGTGCCAGCTCACCTCGACAGGGGGATAGCAATCAGCCCCAGCATTTT
CASSPRQGDSNQPQHF
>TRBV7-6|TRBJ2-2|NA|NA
TGTGCCAGCAGCTCTGGGACGGCCGCGAACACCGGGGAGCTGTTTTTT
CASSSGTAANTGELFF
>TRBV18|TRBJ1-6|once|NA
TGTGCCAGCTCACCGGGGAGCTCCTATAATTCACCCCTCCACTTT
CASSPGSSYNSPLHF
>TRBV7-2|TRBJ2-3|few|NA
TGTGCCAGCAGCGCGGCCGGGACACGTAGCACAGATACGCAGTATTTT
CASSAAGTRSTDTQYF
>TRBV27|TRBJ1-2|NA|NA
TGTGCCAGCAGTCCGACGAGGGGTAACTATGGCTACACCTTC
CASSPTRGNYGYTF
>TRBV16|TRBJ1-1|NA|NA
TGTGCCAGCAGCCAATCAGGCTCTGTGAACACTGAAGCTTTCTTT
CASSQSGSVNTEAFF
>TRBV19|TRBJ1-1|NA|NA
TGTGCCAGTAGTATTGCCTTTGAAACTGAAGCTTTCTTT
CASSIAFETEAFF
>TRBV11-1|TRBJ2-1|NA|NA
TGTGCCAGCAGCTTAGTCGGCGGTAGTATTTACAATGAGCAGTTCTTC
CASSLVGGSIYNEQFF
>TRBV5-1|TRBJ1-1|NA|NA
TGCGCCAGCAGCTTGGAACTCCTGAACACTGAAGCTTTCTTT
CASSLELLNTEAFF
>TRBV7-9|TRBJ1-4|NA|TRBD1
TGTGCCAGCAGCCCTCCCGGGACAGTGGGAGAAAAACTGTTTTTT
CASSPPGTVGEKLFF
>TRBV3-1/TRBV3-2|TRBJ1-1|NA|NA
TGTGCCAGCAGCCGGGTCAGAAACACTGAAGCTTTCTTT
CASSRVRNTEAFF
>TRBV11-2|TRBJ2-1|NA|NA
TGTGCCAGCAACTCCCCCCTCCGGACACAATACAATGAGCAGTTCTTC
CASNSPLRTQYNEQFF
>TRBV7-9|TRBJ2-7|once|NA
TGTGCCAGCAGTCCCAACCCGGACAGACACTACGAGCAGTACTTC
CASSPNPDRHYEQYF
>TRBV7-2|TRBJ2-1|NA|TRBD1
TGTGCCAGCAGCCTCAGGGACAGGAGGAATGAGCAGTTCTTC
CASSLRDRRNEQFF
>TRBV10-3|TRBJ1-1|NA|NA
TGTGCCATCAGTGCCGGACACTTGAACACTGAAGCTTTCTTT
CAISAGHLNTEAFF
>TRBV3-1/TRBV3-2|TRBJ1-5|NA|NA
TGTGCCAGCAGCCGCGGGGACAACAGAAATCAGCCCCAGCATTTT
CASSRGDNRNQPQHF
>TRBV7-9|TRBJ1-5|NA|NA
TGTGCCAGCAGCGTAGGGACGCATAGCAATCAGCCCCAGCATTTT
CASSVGTHSNQPQHF
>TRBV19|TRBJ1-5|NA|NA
TGTGCCACTTCGACAAATAGCAATCAGCCCCAGCATTTT
CATSTNSNQPQHF
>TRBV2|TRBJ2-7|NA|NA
TGTGCCAGCAGCCCTAGCGGACAGGGAGCCGAGCAGTACTTC
CASSPSGQGAEQYF
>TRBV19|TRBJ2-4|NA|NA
TGTGCCAGTAGTATACAGATGGGGGCCAAAAACATTCAGTACTTC
CASSIQMGAKNIQYF
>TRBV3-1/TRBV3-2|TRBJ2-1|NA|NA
TGTGCCAGCAGCCCAGGACAGCCAGCCAGCTCCTACAATGAGCAGTTCTTC
CASSPGQPASSYNEQFF
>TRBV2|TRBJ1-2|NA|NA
TGTGCCAGCAGTGTGTACAGCTATGGCTACACCTTC
CASSVYSYGYTF
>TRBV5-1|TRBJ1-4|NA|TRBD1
TGCGCCAGCAGCTTTCAACCAGGGGGCAACGGTGAAAAACTGTTTTTT
CASSFQPGGNGEKLFF
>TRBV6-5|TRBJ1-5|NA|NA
TGTGCCAGCAGAACAGGTACTCTTCAGCCCCAGCATTTT
CASRTGTLQPQHF
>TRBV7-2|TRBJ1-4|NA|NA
TGTGCCAGCAGCTGGAGGGGGTCCTTTAATGAAAAACTGTTTTTT
CASSWRGSFNEKLFF
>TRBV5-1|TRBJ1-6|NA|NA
TGCGCCAGCAGCTTGCGTCCAGCGTCCTCGGATTCACCCCTCCACTTT
CASSLRPASSDSPLHF
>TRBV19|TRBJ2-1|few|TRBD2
TGTGCCAGTAGTATAATGGCGGGAGCACGCAATGAGCAGTTCTTC
CASSIMAGARNEQFF
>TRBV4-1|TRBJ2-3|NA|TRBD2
TGCGCCAGCAGCCAAGAAGGACTAGTCACCTACACAGATACGCAGTATTTT
CASSQEGLVTYTDTQYF
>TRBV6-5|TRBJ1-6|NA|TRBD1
TGTGCCAGCGGCCGGGACAGGGTCAATTCACCCCTCCACTTT
CASGRDRVNSPLHF
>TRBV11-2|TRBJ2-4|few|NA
TGTGCCAGCAGCTCGCCAGACAGCGCCAAAAACATTCAGTACTTC
CASSSPDSAKNIQYF
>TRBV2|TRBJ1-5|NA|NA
TGTGCCAGCACCCTCCTGCGAGGGGCCCAGCATTTT
CASTLLRGAQHF
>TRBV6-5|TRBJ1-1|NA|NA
TGTGCCAGCAGGGCGGGGTTGAACACTGAAGCTTTCTTT
CASRAGLNTEAFF
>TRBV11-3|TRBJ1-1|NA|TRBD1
TGTGCCAGCAGCGCTAGGACAGGGGGAAACACTGAAGCTTTCTTT
CASSARTGGNTEAFF
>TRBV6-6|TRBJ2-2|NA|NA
TGTGCCACCTCGGTGGGCTTAGAGCTGTTTTTT
CATSVGLELFF
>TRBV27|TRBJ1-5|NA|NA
TGTGCCAGCAAGATAGGGTATAATCAGCCCCAGCATTTT
CASKIGYNQPQHF
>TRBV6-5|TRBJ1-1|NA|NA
TGTGCCAGCTGGGGGAACACTGAAGCTTTCTTT
CASWGNTEAFF
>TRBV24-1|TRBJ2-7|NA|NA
TGTGCCACCAGTGGAGAGACAGACTCCGAGCAGTACTTC
CATSGETDSEQYF
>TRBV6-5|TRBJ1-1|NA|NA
TGTGCCAGCAGTTACGAGCCGAGGATGAACACTGAAGCTTTCTTT
CASSYEPRMNTEAFF
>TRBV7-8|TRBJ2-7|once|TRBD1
TGTGCCAGCAGCTTAGGGCTCAACAGGGGATTAACCTACGAGCAGTACTTC
CASSLGLNRGLTYEQYF